The 8 T cell receptor beta chains presented below share a single source sample, sequenced in a study of T cell responses to AZD1222 COVID-19 vaccine. Some clones are missing from TCRdb's copy, which holds only in-frame ones; the method was immunoSEQ multiplex PCR. This sample carries 85,000 to 100,000 clones, about 89% of them seen once, and the ten largest clones take approximately 5.2%. The specimen was peripheral blood, collected 28 days after the second AZD1222 dose. These receptors were obtained from an adult who received the AZD1222 COVID-19 vaccine.

The genes are TRBV5-1 and TRBJ1-1; tentative D call: TRBD1 (5 bases). V lost 4 bases and J lost 1, with 11 bases in between. This CDR3 is 14 amino acids long. Germline lookup yields CDR1 SGHRS and CDR2 YFSETQ. The CDR3, as DNA: TGCGCCAGCAGCCCCCGTAGGGGGAACACTGAAGCTTTCTTT. It specifies CASSPRRGNTEAFF.

The genes are TRBV10-3 and TRBJ1-1; possible D gene TRBD1, 6 bases. From germline, CDR1 is ENHRY and CDR2 SYGVKD. This CDR3 spans 12 amino acids. With 3 bases removed from V and 11 bases from J, the gap between germline ends came to 13 bases. The CDR3: CAISDRTDEAFF. The CDR3 coding sequence is TGTGCCATCAGTGACCGGACAGACGAGGCTTTCTTT.

The rearrangement uses TRBV12-3 or TRBV12-4 and TRBJ1-1, with D unclear. V shed 5 bases and J shed 0 bases, with 7 bases lying between them. CDR3 length: 13 residues. Here the CDR3 reads CASSAQMNTEAFF. The CDR3 coding sequence is TGTGCCAGCAGTGCACAGATGAACACTGAAGCTTTCTTT.

The V and J genes are TRBV19 and TRBJ2-3, with 12 positions matching TRBD2. The J segment lost 5 bases and the V segment lost 4 bases, leaving 4 bases of the junction unmatched. The V gene's germline CDR1 is LNHDA and CDR2 SQIVND (reference sequence). The CDR3 runs 15 residues. The DNA for the CDR3 is TGTGCCAGTAGTAGACTAGCGGGGGCAGGAGATACGCAGTATTTT. It codes for CASSRLAGAGDTQYF.

The CDR3 loop reads CTSSQARAERGSPLHF. The CDR3 DNA reads as TGCACCAGCAGCCAAGCCCGGGCCGAGCGGGGTTCACCCCTCCACTTT. This sequence joins TRBV1 and TRBJ1-6. TRBV1 is described as a pseudogene. The CDR3 has 16 amino acids.

The V gene is TRBV19, the J gene TRBJ1-2, with a possible D match to TRBD1 (5 bases). V was clipped by 0 bases and J by 2 bases, with 10 bases between them. The CDR3 length is 15 residues. Per the germline V gene, CDR1 is LNHDA and CDR2 is SQIVND (reference sequence). As DNA, the CDR3 is TGTGCCAGTAGTATAGATGGGACGGTGAACTATGGCTACACCTTC. Amino acids: CASSIDGTVNYGYTF.

V gene TRBV10-3 combines with J gene TRBJ2-3, with 7 bases that match TRBD2. The CDR3 extends over 15 amino acids. CDR1 is ENHRY and CDR2 is SYGVKD in the germline V gene. The junction had 4 bases not matched to a gene; V was cut back by 2 bases and J by 2 bases. This CDR3 is CAISETSEVTDTQYF. The CDR3 DNA reads as TGTGCCATCAGTGAGACTAGCGAGGTCACAGATACGCAGTATTTT.

The V and J genes are TRBV5-1 and TRBJ2-2; perhaps TRBD1 as D (6 bases). Trimming took off 2 bases at V and 7 bases at J, with 15 bases between the two ends. The CDR3 consists of 15 residues. CDR1 and CDR2 (germline): SGHRS, YFSETQ. The CDR3 DNA sequence: TGCGCCAGCAGCTTTGACAGGTTCGCGGGCGGGGAGCTGTTTTTT. Translating gives CASSFDRFAGGELFF.